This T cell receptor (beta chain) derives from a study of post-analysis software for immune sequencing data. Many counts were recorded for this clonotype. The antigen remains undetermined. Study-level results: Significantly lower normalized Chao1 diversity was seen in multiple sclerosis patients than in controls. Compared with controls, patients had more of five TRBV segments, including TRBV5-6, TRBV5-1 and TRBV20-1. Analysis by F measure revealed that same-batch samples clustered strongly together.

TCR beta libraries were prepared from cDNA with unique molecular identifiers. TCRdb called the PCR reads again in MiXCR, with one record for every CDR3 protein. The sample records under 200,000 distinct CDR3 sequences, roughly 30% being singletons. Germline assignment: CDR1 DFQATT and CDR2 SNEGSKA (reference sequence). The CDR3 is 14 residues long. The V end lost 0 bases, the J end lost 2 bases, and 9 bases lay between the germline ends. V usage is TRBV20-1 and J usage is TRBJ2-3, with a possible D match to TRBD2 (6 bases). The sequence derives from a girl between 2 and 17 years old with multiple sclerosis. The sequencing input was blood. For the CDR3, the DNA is TGCAGTGCTAGAGATGCGGGATTCACAGATACGCAGTATTTT. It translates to CSARDAGFTDTQYF.